This record covers a single T cell receptor (beta chain). Its antigen is as yet unknown. This sample is part of a study of beta chain features in type 1 diabetes. Study results and caveats: Within each of all four CD4+ subsets, Type 1 diabetes patients had TCRB CDR3s that were moderately but significantly shorter.

Stem cell-like memory, regulatory, central memory and naive CD4+ cells were sorted via CD45RO/CCR7/CD25/CD127/CD95/CD27. Since all of the isolated RNA was reverse transcribed, expressed TCRB transcripts were what got sequenced. Using immunoSEQ multiplex PCR, the repertoire was profiled, and TCRdb retains in-frame clones only, with some absent. The table includes about 340,000 clones, roughly 13% detected once. J lost 7 bases, V lost 3 bases, and 8 bases had no gene match. The CDR3 is 15 residues long. Per germline, CDR1 MDHEN and CDR2 SYDVKM. Material for sequencing was naive CD4+ T cells from blood. The origin of this receptor is a woman between 18 and 30 years old with type 1 diabetes. The chain couples TRBV28 to TRBJ2-1, with 8 bases that match TRBD2. This chain's CDR3 is CASSFLSGSLNEQFF. For the CDR3, the DNA is TGTGCCAGCAGTTTTCTAAGCGGGAGTTTAAATGAGCAGTTCTTC.